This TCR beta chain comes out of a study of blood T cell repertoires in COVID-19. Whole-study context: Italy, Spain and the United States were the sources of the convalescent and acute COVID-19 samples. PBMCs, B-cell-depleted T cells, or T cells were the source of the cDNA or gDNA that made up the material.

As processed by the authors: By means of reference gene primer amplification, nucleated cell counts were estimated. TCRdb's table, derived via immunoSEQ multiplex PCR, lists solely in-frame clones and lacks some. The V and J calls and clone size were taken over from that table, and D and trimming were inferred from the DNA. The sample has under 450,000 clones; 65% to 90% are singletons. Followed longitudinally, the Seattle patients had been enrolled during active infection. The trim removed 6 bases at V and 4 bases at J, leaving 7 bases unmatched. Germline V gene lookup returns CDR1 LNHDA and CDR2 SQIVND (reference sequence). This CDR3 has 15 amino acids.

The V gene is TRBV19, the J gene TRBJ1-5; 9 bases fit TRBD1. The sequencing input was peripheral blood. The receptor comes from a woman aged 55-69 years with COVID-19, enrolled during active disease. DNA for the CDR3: TGTGCCAGTAGCACTACCGGGACAGGGAATCAGCCCCAGCATTTT. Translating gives CASSTTGTGNQPQHF.